A selection of T cell receptor beta chains follows, all from one sample in a study of identical twins. TCRdb re-derived calls from the 5' RACE reads in MiXCR, one entry per CDR3 protein. The table includes 500,000 to 550,000 distinct CDR3 sequences, about a fifth detected once. The sample was also reused in another study, on yellow fever vaccine responses in identical twins.

The sequenced material came from CD4+ T cells sorted from blood. These receptors were obtained from a woman under 30 in good health. CDR3s include the opening cysteine and the closing phenylalanine or tryptophan. D genes are given only for firm matches. Clone size is not always given. Where it is, it says once, few, many or a class for expanded clones.

V gene: TRBV2
D gene: -
J gene: TRBJ2-2
clone size: few
CDR3 protein: CATAADSVTGELFF
CDR3 DNA: TGTGCCACAGCAGCTGACAGCGTCACCGGGGAGCTGTTTTTT

V gene: TRBV6-6
D gene: -
J gene: TRBJ2-7
clone size: few
CDR3 protein: CASRGQKYEQYF
CDR3 DNA: TGTGCCAGCCGAGGACAGAAATACGAGCAGTACTTC

V gene: TRBV29-1
D gene: -
J gene: TRBJ2-7
clone size: few
CDR3 protein: CSVEKTTGEQYF
CDR3 DNA: TGCAGCGTTGAAAAAACTACCGGGGAGCAGTACTTC

V gene: TRBV3-1
D gene: -
J gene: TRBJ2-7
clone size: few
CDR3 protein: CATTDSSYEQYF
CDR3 DNA: TGTGCCACGACCGACAGCTCCTACGAGCAGTACTTC

V gene: TRBV12-3/TRBV12-4
D gene: TRBD1
J gene: TRBJ1-2
clone size: -
CDR3 protein: CASSSSVSGGYTF
CDR3 DNA: TGTGCCAGCAGTTCCTCGGTCTCAGGGGGTTACACCTTC

V gene: TRBV6-1
D gene: -
J gene: TRBJ1-4
clone size: once
CDR3 protein: CASSRSTNEKLFF
CDR3 DNA: TGTGCCAGCAGTCGTTCAACTAATGAAAAACTGTTTTTT

V gene: TRBV5-1
D gene: -
J gene: TRBJ2-1
clone size: few
CDR3 protein: CASRPDGAVYNEQFF
CDR3 DNA: TGCGCCAGCAGGCCGGACGGAGCGGTCTACAATGAGCAGTTCTTC

V gene: TRBV12-3/TRBV12-4
D gene: -
J gene: TRBJ2-1
clone size: -
CDR3 protein: CASRVRGTNEQFF
CDR3 DNA: TGTGCCAGCAGGGTCAGGGGAACGAATGAGCAGTTCTTC

V gene: TRBV24-1
D gene: -
J gene: TRBJ1-5
clone size: -
CDR3 protein: CATSERGQPQHF
CDR3 DNA: TGTGCCACCAGTGAACGGGGCCAGCCCCAGCATTTT

V gene: TRBV6-5
D gene: -
J gene: TRBJ2-3
clone size: -
CDR3 protein: CASSPRGGSSTDTQYF
CDR3 DNA: TGTGCCAGCAGTCCAAGGGGGGGTTCGAGCACAGATACGCAGTATTTT

V gene: TRBV12-3/TRBV12-4
D gene: TRBD1
J gene: TRBJ1-2
clone size: -
CDR3 protein: CASSGTADYGYTF
CDR3 DNA: TGTGCCAGCAGCGGGACAGCCGATTATGGCTACACCTTC

V gene: TRBV20-1
D gene: -
J gene: TRBJ1-4
clone size: -
CDR3 protein: CSARDRGKLFF
CDR3 DNA: TGCAGTGCTAGAGATAGGGGAAAACTGTTCTTT

V gene: TRBV19
D gene: -
J gene: TRBJ2-2
clone size: few
CDR3 protein: CASRFDSSNTGELFF
CDR3 DNA: TGTGCCAGTAGATTCGACTCGTCCAACACCGGGGAGCTGTTTTTT

V gene: TRBV9
D gene: TRBD2
J gene: TRBJ2-3
clone size: -
CDR3 protein: CASSVLLAGGRDTQYF
CDR3 DNA: TGTGCCAGCAGCGTACTCTTAGCGGGAGGTAGAGATACGCAGTATTTT

V gene: TRBV10-3
D gene: -
J gene: TRBJ2-3
clone size: few
CDR3 protein: CAISESTRLTSTDTQYF
CDR3 DNA: TGTGCCATCAGTGAGTCGACTCGGCTAACTAGCACAGATACGCAGTATTTT

V gene: TRBV2
D gene: -
J gene: TRBJ2-7
clone size: once
CDR3 protein: CASSVSKYEQYF
CDR3 DNA: TGTGCCAGCAGTGTCAGCAAATACGAGCAGTACTTC

V gene: TRBV20-1
D gene: -
J gene: TRBJ1-1
clone size: -
CDR3 protein: CSARVVTTPNTEAFF
CDR3 DNA: TGCAGTGCTAGAGTGGTGACGACACCAAACACTGAAGCTTTCTTT

V gene: TRBV27
D gene: -
J gene: TRBJ1-5
clone size: few
CDR3 protein: CASRLSLSQPQHF
CDR3 DNA: TGTGCCAGCAGATTATCCTTAAGTCAGCCCCAGCATTTT

V gene: TRBV19
D gene: TRBD2
J gene: TRBJ2-1
clone size: -
CDR3 protein: CASSKFGTSTSYNEQFF
CDR3 DNA: TGTGCCAGTAGTAAATTCGGGACTAGTACATCCTACAATGAGCAGTTCTTC

V gene: TRBV7-2
D gene: -
J gene: TRBJ2-5
clone size: -
CDR3 protein: CASSFGGANQETQYF
CDR3 DNA: TGTGCCAGCAGCTTTGGGGGAGCGAACCAAGAGACCCAGTACTTC

V gene: TRBV7-3
D gene: TRBD1
J gene: TRBJ1-1
clone size: many
CDR3 protein: CASSLGSRGSTEAFF
CDR3 DNA: TGTGCCAGCAGCTTAGGTAGCAGGGGGAGCACTGAAGCTTTCTTT

V gene: TRBV4-1
D gene: -
J gene: TRBJ1-1
clone size: few
CDR3 protein: CASSHLFLGNTEAFF
CDR3 DNA: TGCGCCAGCAGCCATCTGTTTTTGGGGAACACTGAAGCTTTCTTT

V gene: TRBV12-3/TRBV12-4
D gene: -
J gene: TRBJ2-1
clone size: -
CDR3 protein: CASNGGLNEQFF
CDR3 DNA: TGTGCCAGCAATGGAGGGTTAAATGAGCAGTTCTTC

V gene: TRBV19
D gene: -
J gene: TRBJ1-1
clone size: -
CDR3 protein: CASYPQAGAGTEAFF
CDR3 DNA: TGTGCCAGTTACCCCCAAGCGGGGGCAGGGACTGAAGCTTTCTTT

V gene: TRBV5-1
D gene: TRBD2
J gene: TRBJ2-5
clone size: few
CDR3 protein: CASSGIAGAEGQETQYF
CDR3 DNA: TGCGCCAGCAGCGGGATAGCGGGGGCTGAGGGCCAAGAGACCCAGTACTTC

V gene: TRBV2
D gene: -
J gene: TRBJ2-7
clone size: few
CDR3 protein: CASSEVETDEQYF
CDR3 DNA: TGTGCCAGCAGTGAAGTTGAGACAGACGAGCAGTACTTC

V gene: TRBV5-1
D gene: -
J gene: TRBJ2-4
clone size: -
CDR3 protein: CASSLVESSKNIQYF
CDR3 DNA: TGCGCCAGCAGCTTGGTGGAATCGAGCAAAAACATTCAGTACTTC

V gene: TRBV5-1
D gene: TRBD1
J gene: TRBJ2-2
clone size: -
CDR3 protein: CASSTPGQGFTGELFF
CDR3 DNA: TGCGCCAGCAGCACCCCGGGACAGGGGTTCACCGGGGAGCTGTTTTTT

V gene: TRBV11-2
D gene: TRBD1
J gene: TRBJ1-5
clone size: -
CDR3 protein: CASSLSDRGLFQPQHF
CDR3 DNA: TGTGCCAGCAGCTTGAGCGACAGGGGGCTGTTTCAGCCCCAGCATTTT

V gene: TRBV7-6
D gene: -
J gene: TRBJ1-1
clone size: -
CDR3 protein: CASSLEPYTEAFF
CDR3 DNA: TGTGCCAGCAGCTTAGAGCCTTACACTGAAGCTTTCTTT

V gene: TRBV10-3
D gene: TRBD2
J gene: TRBJ2-7
clone size: -
CDR3 protein: CASSGSRYEQYF
CDR3 DNA: TGTGCCTCTAGCGGGAGTCGTTACGAGCAGTACTTC